This T cell receptor (beta chain) was found in a study of monozygotic twins with inflammatory bowel disease. TCRdb reprocessed the 5' RACE reads and reports one entry per CDR3 protein, with no DNA. This sample's table has 400,000 to 500,000 distinct CDR3 sequences. CDR1 and CDR2 from the germline V gene are GTSNPN and SVGIG (reference sequence). CDR3 size: 14 residues. The sequence derives from a human donor with ulcerative colitis or Crohn's disease, or a healthy co-twin of an affected twin (not recorded which). This chain links TRBV30 with TRBJ1-2; TCRdb proposes TRBD1, but this gene call is untestable without DNA. The sample consisted of blood. The CDR3 protein is CAWDIVSQGLGYTF. The full variable domain, completed using reference TRBV30 and TRBJ1-2, is SQTIHQWPATLVQPVGSPLSLECTVEGTSNPNLYWYRQAAGRGLQLLFYSVGIGQISSEVPQNLSASRPQDRQFILSSKKLLLSDSGFYLCAWDIVSQGLGYTFGSGTRLTVV.